Reported below is one T cell receptor (beta chain). Its antigen remains unidentified. The PCR used 60 Vbeta and 13 Jbeta primers. TCRdb's copy holds only in-frame clones and misses some; the assay was immunoSEQ multiplex PCR. The repertoire holds around 180,000 clones, with around 85% as singletons. The entry originates in a study of cytomegalovirus exposure and HLA in healthy donors. Regarding the study as a whole: The authors later found most CMV-associated TCR beta chains appeared HLA-restricted. In a later analysis, several top co-occurrence clusters appeared linked to parvovirus B19, influenza, CMV and Epstein-Barr virus.

V gave up 2 bases and J gave up 5 bases; unmatched junction bases: 12. The germline CDR1 and CDR2 sequences are SGDLS and YYNGEE. The CDR3 runs 16 residues. Material: PBMCs. This TCR derives from a boy aged 2 to 10 in good health and CMV-seronegative. This chain links TRBV9 with TRBJ1-2; 7 nucleotides agree with TRBD1. This CDR3 is CASSVGQQGSHYGYTF. CDR3 sequence (DNA): TGTGCCAGCAGCGTCGGACAACAGGGGAGCCATTATGGCTACACCTTC.